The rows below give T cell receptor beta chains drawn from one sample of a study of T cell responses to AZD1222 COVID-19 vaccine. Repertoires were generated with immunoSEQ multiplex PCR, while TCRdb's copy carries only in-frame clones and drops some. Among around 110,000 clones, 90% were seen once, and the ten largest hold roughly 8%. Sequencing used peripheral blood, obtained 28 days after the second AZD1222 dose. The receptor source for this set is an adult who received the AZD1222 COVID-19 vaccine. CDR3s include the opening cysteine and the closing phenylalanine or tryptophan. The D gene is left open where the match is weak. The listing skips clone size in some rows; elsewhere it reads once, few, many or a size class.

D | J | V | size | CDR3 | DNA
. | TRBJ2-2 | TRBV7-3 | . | CASSPAPGGNTGELFF | TGTGCCAGCAGCCCGGCTCCGGGGGGCAACACCGGGGAGCTGTTTTTT
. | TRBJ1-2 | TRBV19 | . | CASSSFGEPNYGYTF | TGTGCCAGTAGTAGCTTCGGGGAGCCTAACTATGGCTACACCTTC
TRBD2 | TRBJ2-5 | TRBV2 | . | CASNLAAQETQYF | TGTGCCAGCAATCTAGCGGCCCAAGAGACCCAGTACTTC
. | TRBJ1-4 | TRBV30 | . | CAWSTAARGEKLFF | TGTGCCTGGAGTACGGCAGCTCGGGGTGAAAAACTGTTTTTT
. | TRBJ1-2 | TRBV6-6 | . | CASSNLPLRQGYTF | TGTGCCAGCAGCAACTTGCCCCTGAGGCAGGGCTACACCTTC
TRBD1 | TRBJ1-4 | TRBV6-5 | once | CASSLQGVDEKLFF | TGTGCCAGCAGCTTACAGGGGGTTGATGAAAAACTGTTTTTT
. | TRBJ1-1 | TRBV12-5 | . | CASGFGTEAFF | TGTGCTAGTGGCTTCGGGACTGAAGCTTTCTTT
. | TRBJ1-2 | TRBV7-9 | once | CASSLGTANYGYTF | TGTGCCAGCAGCTTAGGGACAGCTAACTATGGCTACACCTTC
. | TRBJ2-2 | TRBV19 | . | CASSTNRDTGELFF | TGTGCCAGTAGTACCAACAGGGACACCGGGGAGCTGTTTTTT
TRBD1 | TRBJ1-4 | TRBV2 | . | CASRTGQRNEKLFF | TGTGCCAGCAGGACGGGACAGCGAAATGAAAAACTGTTTTTT
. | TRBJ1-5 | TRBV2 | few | CASRETGGDNQPQHF | TGTGCCAGCAGGGAGACGGGCGGCGATAATCAGCCCCAGCATTTT
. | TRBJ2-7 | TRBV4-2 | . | CASSQEATVEQYF | TGTGCCAGCAGCCAAGAGGCGACGGTAGAGCAGTACTTC
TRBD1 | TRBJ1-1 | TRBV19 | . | CASSVDRGYEAFF | TGTGCCAGTAGTGTGGACAGGGGGTATGAAGCTTTCTTT
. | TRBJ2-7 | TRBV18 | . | CASSPKGQGYEQYF | TGTGCCAGCTCACCAAAGGGGCAGGGGTACGAGCAGTACTTC
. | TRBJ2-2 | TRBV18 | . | CASSPYRDTGELFF | TGTGCCAGCTCACCATACCGAGACACCGGGGAGCTGTTTTTT
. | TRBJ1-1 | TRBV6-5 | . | CASSWGGENTEAFF | TGTGCCAGCAGTTGGGGAGGGGAGAACACTGAAGCTTTCTTT
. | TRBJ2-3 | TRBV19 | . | CASSIGGAGTDTQYF | TGTGCCAGTAGTATAGGGGGGGCGGGCACAGATACGCAGTATTTT
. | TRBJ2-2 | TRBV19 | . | CASSRRERNTGELFF | TGTGCCAGTAGTAGAAGGGAGAGGAACACCGGGGAGCTGTTTTTT
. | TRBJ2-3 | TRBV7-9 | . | CASSLGGGATDTQYF | TGTGCCAGCAGCTTAGGGGGCGGGGCGACAGATACGCAGTATTTT
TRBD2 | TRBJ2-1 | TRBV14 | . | CASSPRSSGGAWNEQFF | TGTGCCAGCAGCCCTCGGTCTAGCGGGGGGGCCTGGAATGAGCAGTTCTTC
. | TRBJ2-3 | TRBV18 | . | CASSPAGGHDTQYF | TGTGCCAGCTCACCCGCAGGGGGGCATGATACGCAGTATTTT
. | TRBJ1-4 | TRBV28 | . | CASSWPEGNEKLFF | TGTGCCAGCAGTTGGCCTGAAGGGAATGAAAAACTGTTTTTT
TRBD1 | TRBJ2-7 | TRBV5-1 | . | CASSSGQVGSYEQYF | TGCGCCAGCAGCAGCGGACAGGTTGGGTCCTACGAGCAGTACTTC
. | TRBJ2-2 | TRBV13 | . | CASSFLAGRDTGELFF | TGTGCCAGCAGCTTTCTTGCGGGCCGTGACACCGGGGAGCTGTTTTTT
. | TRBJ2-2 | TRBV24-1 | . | CATSDRRDTGELFF | TGTGCCACCAGTGACAGAAGGGACACCGGGGAGCTGTTTTTT
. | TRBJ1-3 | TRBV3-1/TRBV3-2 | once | CASSQTRRGPGNTIYF | TGTGCCAGCAGCCAAACGAGGCGGGGGCCTGGAAACACCATATATTTT
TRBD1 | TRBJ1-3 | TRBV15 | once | CATSTDRGPGNTIYF | TGTGCCACCAGCACAGACAGGGGGCCAGGAAACACCATATATTTT
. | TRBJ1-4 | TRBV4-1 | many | CASATVGTTNEKLFF | TGCGCCAGCGCCACCGTCGGGACGACTAATGAAAAACTGTTTTTT
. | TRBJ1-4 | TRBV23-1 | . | CASRRWQPKAGTNEKLFF | TGCGCCAGCCGTCGATGGCAGCCCAAAGCCGGGACTAATGAAAAACTGTTTTTT
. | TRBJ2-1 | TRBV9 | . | CASSVVGAPAYNEQFF | TGTGCCAGCAGCGTAGTAGGGGCCCCAGCCTACAATGAGCAGTTCTTC
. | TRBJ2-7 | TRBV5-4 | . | CASSLGAPTGPGVYEQYF | TGTGCCAGCAGCTTGGGGGCTCCGACAGGCCCCGGAGTCTACGAGCAGTACTTC
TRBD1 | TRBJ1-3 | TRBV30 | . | CAWSWDRAPGNTIYF | TGTGCCTGGAGCTGGGACAGAGCCCCTGGAAACACCATATATTTT
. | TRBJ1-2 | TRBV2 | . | CASSDSNYGYTF | TGTGCCAGCAGTGACAGTAACTATGGCTACACCTTC
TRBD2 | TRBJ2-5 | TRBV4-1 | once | CASSQDKWSGGAEETQYF | TGCGCCAGCAGCCAAGATAAATGGAGCGGGGGGGCGGAGGAGACCCAGTACTTC
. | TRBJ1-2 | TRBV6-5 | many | CASRTGPIYGYTF | TGTGCCAGCAGAACTGGTCCCATATATGGCTACACCTTC
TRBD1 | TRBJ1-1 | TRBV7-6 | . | CASSPGTGEVTEAFF | TGTGCCAGCAGCCCCGGGACAGGGGAGGTTACTGAAGCTTTCTTT
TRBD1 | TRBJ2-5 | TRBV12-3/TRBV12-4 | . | CASRAGGETQYF | TGTGCCAGCAGGGCAGGGGGAGAGACCCAGTACTTC
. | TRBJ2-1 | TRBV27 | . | CATWTRLRDSNNEQFF | TGTGCCACCTGGACGAGGCTGAGAGACAGTAACAATGAGCAGTTCTTC
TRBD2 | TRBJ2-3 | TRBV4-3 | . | CASSQGGGGLATSTDTQYF | TGCGCCAGCAGCCAAGGTGGGGGGGGACTAGCGACAAGCACAGATACGCAGTATTTT
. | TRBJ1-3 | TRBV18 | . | CASSPPGRPEETIYF | TGTGCCAGCTCACCACCGGGAAGACCTGAGGAAACCATATATTTT
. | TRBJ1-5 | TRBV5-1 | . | CASRGGNQPQHF | TGCGCCAGCAGGGGTGGCAATCAGCCCCAGCATTTT
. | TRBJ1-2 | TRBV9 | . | CASSGTGTRYGYTF | TGTGCCAGCAGCGGTACCGGGACTCGGTATGGCTACACCTTC
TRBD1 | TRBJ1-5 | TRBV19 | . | CASSPDRGGSQPQHF | TGTGCCAGTAGTCCGGACAGGGGAGGTAGTCAGCCCCAGCATTTT
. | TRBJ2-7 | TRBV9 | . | CASSVLGEGGEQYF | TGTGCCAGCAGCGTACTTGGAGAGGGGGGCGAGCAGTACTTC
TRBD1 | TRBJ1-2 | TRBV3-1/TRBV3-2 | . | CASSQQGTALDGYTF | TGTGCCAGCAGCCAACAAGGGACAGCTCTGGATGGCTACACCTTC
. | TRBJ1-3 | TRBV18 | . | CASSPVEGNTIYF | TGTGCCAGCTCACCGGTTGAGGGAAACACCATATATTTT